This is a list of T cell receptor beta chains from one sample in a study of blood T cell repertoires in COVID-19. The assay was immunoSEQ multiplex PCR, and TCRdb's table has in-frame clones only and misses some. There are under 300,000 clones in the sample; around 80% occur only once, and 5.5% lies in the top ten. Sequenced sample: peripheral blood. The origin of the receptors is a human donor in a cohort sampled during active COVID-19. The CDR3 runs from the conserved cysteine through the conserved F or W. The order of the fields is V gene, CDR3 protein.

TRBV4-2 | CASSQDISGTTIYEQFF
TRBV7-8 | CASSNYRVPSTGELFF
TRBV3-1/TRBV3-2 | CASTHRYNEQFF
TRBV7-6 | CASSLAYPGQGYNEQFF
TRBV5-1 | CASSLEGTSGRPGDTQYF
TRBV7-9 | CASSTSSGSPFNF
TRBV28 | CASSLKTGGPNQPQHF
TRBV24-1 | CATSDFPQGPQETQYF
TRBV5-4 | CASSSRGSSYNEQFF
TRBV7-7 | CASSPGLAGRRFF
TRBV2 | CASSAIALIAGGPSNEQFF
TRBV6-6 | CATLPRDRSEKLFF
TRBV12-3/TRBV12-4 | CASSLQGRYGYTF
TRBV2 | CASSYRDFPGELFF
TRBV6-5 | CASSQDLAKNIQYF
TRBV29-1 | CSVSSGYSNQPQHF
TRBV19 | CASSIRAGTANSPLHF
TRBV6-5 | CASSRRQGNNSPLHF
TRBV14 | CASNGGWADTQYF
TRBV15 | CATSREAAGRANEKLFF
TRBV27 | CASRTGRHGYTF
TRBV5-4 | CASSSPGTGISPLHF
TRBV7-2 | CASSSTTGYTGELFF
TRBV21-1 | CASSKLRTSEDTIYEQYF
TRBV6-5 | CASTTGGGEQFF
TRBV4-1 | CASRPRAVRVTSSYNEQFF
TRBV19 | CASSPRTGVVGNQPQHF